These T cell receptor beta chains were read from a single sample in a study of OX40 agonist ivuxolimab in advanced cancers. This table comes from immunoSEQ multiplex PCR, and its TCRdb copy is limited to in-frame clones, with some not included. The data show approximately 50,000 clones, approximately 86% seen once. The starting material was CD4+ or CD8+ T cells sorted from blood, obtained in a trial of the OX40 agonist ivuxolimab. The receptors come from an adult with an advanced solid tumor such as melanoma, head and neck, liver or kidney cancer. Both conserved end residues are part of each CDR3. Fields, in order: clone size, J gene, V gene, D gene, CDR3 protein, CDR3 DNA. D genes are given only for firm matches. Some rows mark clone size as missing; the rest say once, few, many or name a class of expanded clone.

few TRBJ1-1 TRBV2 - CASSGTWEGALMRTEAFF TGTGCCAGCAGTGGGACCTGGGAGGGCGCCCTAATGCGCACTGAAGCTTTCTTT
- TRBJ1-1 TRBV7-9 - CASSLKGREAFF TGTGCCAGCAGCTTAAAAGGGCGGGAAGCTTTCTTT
- TRBJ2-1 TRBV13 - CASSLGQDNEQFF TGTGCCAGCAGCTTAGGCCAGGACAATGAGCAGTTCTTC
- TRBJ2-7 TRBV7-9 - CASSLDQRLSYEQYF TGTGCCAGCAGCTTAGATCAGCGTTTGTCCTACGAGCAGTACTTC
- TRBJ2-7 TRBV6-5 TRBD1 CASSYTQGDEQYF TGTGCCAGCAGTTACACACAGGGGGACGAGCAGTACTTC
- TRBJ1-1 TRBV6-5 - CASSYGAEAFF TGTGCCAGCAGTTACGGCGCTGAAGCTTTCTTT
once TRBJ2-7 TRBV7-9 - CASSPPLRGRTYEQYF TGTGCCAGCAGCCCCCCTCTGAGGGGGAGAACCTACGAGCAGTACTTC
- TRBJ1-5 TRBV23-1 - CASSQSCEFGTQPQHF TGCGCCAGCAGTCAATCGTGCGAGTTCGGGACTCAGCCCCAGCATTTT
- TRBJ2-7 TRBV19 - CASSMDKSYEQYF TGTGCCAGTAGTATGGACAAATCCTACGAGCAGTACTTC
- TRBJ2-3 TRBV7-9 TRBD1 CASSLASTGSDTQYF TGTGCCAGCAGCTTAGCGTCGACAGGGTCAGATACGCAGTATTTT
once TRBJ1-3 TRBV10-3 - CASSGLSGNTIYF TGTGCCTCCAGTGGCCTCTCTGGAAACACCATATATTTT
once TRBJ1-4 TRBV7-2 - CASSSGPYKNEKLFF TGTGCCAGCAGCTCAGGGCCTTATAAAAATGAAAAACTGTTTTTT
once TRBJ2-3 TRBV18 - CASSLGLSTDTQYF TGTGCCAGCTCACTGGGGCTTAGCACAGATACGCAGTATTTT
- TRBJ2-5 TRBV11-2 TRBD2 CASSLEVAGWGETQYF TGTGCCAGCAGCTTAGAGGTAGCGGGGTGGGGAGAGACCCAGTACTTC
- TRBJ1-2 TRBV7-9 - CASSFARGELRDYGYTF TGTGCCAGCAGCTTTGCCAGGGGCGAACTGAGGGACTATGGCTACACCTTC
- TRBJ2-7 TRBV5-1 - CASSLAAAEQYF TGCGCCAGCAGCTTGGCTGCGGCCGAGCAGTACTTC
- TRBJ2-5 TRBV12-5 TRBD1 CASGGGQGKETQYF TGTGCTAGTGGTGGAGGACAGGGAAAAGAGACCCAGTACTTC
- TRBJ2-7 TRBV4-2 TRBD2 CASSQAGGDYGEQYF TGTGCCAGCAGCCAAGCGGGGGGAGACTACGGCGAGCAGTACTTC
- TRBJ1-4 TRBV19 - CASSLLSETNEKLFF TGTGCCAGTAGTTTACTTAGCGAAACTAATGAAAAACTGTTTTTT
- TRBJ2-1 TRBV30 TRBD1 CAWTSGTGDNEQFF TGTGCCTGGACGTCCGGGACAGGGGACAATGAGCAGTTCTTC
- TRBJ1-1 TRBV10-2 - CASSDPGLSTEAFF TGCGCCAGCAGTGATCCGGGATTGAGCACTGAAGCTTTCTTT
- TRBJ1-2 TRBV5-6 - CASRKGKTTSNYGYTF TGTGCCAGCAGGAAAGGGAAAACGACCTCTAACTATGGCTACACCTTC
- TRBJ2-5 TRBV7-9 - CASSFPGGLGQETQYF TGTGCCAGCAGCTTTCCGGGGGGCCTAGGACAAGAGACCCAGTACTTC
- TRBJ1-2 TRBV19 TRBD1 CASSFPPLDRVSGYTF TGTGCCAGTAGTTTTCCCCCCCTTGACAGGGTTAGTGGCTACACCTTC
- TRBJ1-2 TRBV30 - CAWSTDRRLYYGYTF TGTGCCTGGAGTACTGACAGGCGGCTTTACTATGGCTACACCTTC
- TRBJ1-5 TRBV10-3 TRBD1 CAIPPRDRGRSNQPQHF TGTGCCATCCCTCCCCGGGACAGGGGAAGGAGCAATCAGCCCCAGCATTTT
few TRBJ1-1 TRBV9 TRBD1 CASSDGDRAVTEAFF TGTGCCAGCAGCGATGGGGACAGGGCGGTCACTGAAGCTTTCTTT
- TRBJ1-1 TRBV27 - CASSSWTGEAFF TGTGCCAGCAGTTCCTGGACGGGCGAAGCTTTCTTT
large TRBJ1-5 TRBV30 - CAWSPGLGDQPQHF TGTGCCTGGAGTCCCGGGCTGGGGGATCAGCCCCAGCATTTT
- TRBJ2-2 TRBV27 - CASSPNTGELFF TGTGCCAGCAGTCCCAACACCGGGGAGCTGTTTTTT
- TRBJ2-7 TRBV30 - CAWSASSYEQYF TGTGCCTGGAGTGCTTCATCCTACGAGCAGTACTTC
medium-sized TRBJ1-2 TRBV2 - CASSESSAYYGYTF TGTGCCAGCAGTGAATCATCAGCTTACTATGGCTACACCTTC
- TRBJ1-2 TRBV11-2 - CASSSNKGEDADYGYTF TGTGCCAGCAGCTCGAACAAGGGGGAGGACGCGGACTATGGCTACACCTTC
once TRBJ1-6 TRBV4-1 - CASSQGNPASPLHF TGCGCCAGCAGCCAAGGAAACCCCGCTTCACCCCTCCACTTT
- TRBJ2-7 TRBV9 TRBD1 CASSAPPGQGAEQYF TGTGCCAGCAGCGCTCCACCGGGACAGGGAGCCGAGCAGTACTTC
- TRBJ1-2 TRBV11-3 - CASSLGGHANYGYTF TGTGCCAGCAGCTTAGGAGGGCACGCTAACTATGGCTACACCTTC
few TRBJ1-6 TRBV6-5 - CASSPPGAYSPLHF TGTGCCAGCAGCCCACCGGGGGCCTATTCACCCCTCCACTTT
- TRBJ1-6 TRBV27 - CASRSPLANSPLHF TGTGCCAGCAGATCCCCCTTAGCAAATTCACCCCTCCACTTT
once TRBJ2-1 TRBV19 TRBD2 CASSWTSGGDEQFF TGTGCCAGTAGCTGGACTAGCGGGGGCGATGAGCAGTTCTTC
once TRBJ1-1 TRBV19 - CASSIDGVSFPEAFF TGTGCCAGTAGTATAGATGGGGTCAGTTTTCCTGAAGCTTTCTTT
- TRBJ2-1 TRBV29-1 TRBD2 CSVEIRGVDNEQFF TGCAGCGTTGAAATACGGGGGGTAGACAATGAGCAGTTCTTC
- TRBJ2-7 TRBV9 TRBD1 CASSPYRGTGGYEQYF TGTGCCAGCAGCCCCTACCGGGGGACAGGGGGTTACGAGCAGTACTTC
- TRBJ2-3 TRBV4-2 TRBD2 CASSQDVTSGTDTQYF TGTGCCAGCAGCCAAGATGTGACTAGCGGCACAGATACGCAGTATTTT
once TRBJ1-3 TRBV14 - CASSRSRFPGNTIYF TGTGCCAGCAGCCGTTCAAGGTTTCCTGGAAACACCATATATTTT
- TRBJ2-7 TRBV4-1 TRBD2 CASSWGEGEQYF TGCGCCAGCAGCTGGGGGGAGGGGGAGCAGTACTTC
- TRBJ2-1 TRBV6-5 - CASSGPLGPNEQFF TGTGCCAGCAGTGGGCCCCTAGGCCCCAATGAGCAGTTCTTC
once TRBJ2-7 TRBV27 - CASSPRTLNEQYF TGTGCCAGCAGTCCCCGCACATTAAACGAGCAGTACTTC
- TRBJ2-2 TRBV11-1 - CASSYAEGRTGELFF TGTGCCAGCAGCTATGCTGAAGGGAGGACCGGGGAGCTGTTTTTT
- TRBJ2-3 TRBV2 TRBD2 CASSAGLAGSDTQYF TGTGCCAGCAGTGCAGGACTAGCGGGGTCAGATACGCAGTATTTT
- TRBJ2-7 TRBV11-2 - CASSQSYEQYF TGTGCCAGCAGCCAATCCTACGAGCAGTACTTC
- TRBJ2-7 TRBV5-6 - CASSGGSNYEQYF TGTGCCAGCAGCGGAGGGTCTAACTACGAGCAGTACTTC
- TRBJ2-2 TRBV6-5 - CASSYSMQANTGELFF TGTGCCAGCAGTTACTCGATGCAGGCGAACACCGGGGAGCTGTTTTTT
- TRBJ2-3 TRBV4-2 - CASSQGIRGTRTQYF TGTGCCAGCAGCCAAGGGATCAGGGGAACGAGGACGCAGTATTTT
- TRBJ2-7 TRBV7-9 - CASSPRDLRTGTSSYEQYF TGTGCCAGCAGCCCCCGGGACCTTAGAACCGGTACGAGCTCCTACGAGCAGTACTTC
- TRBJ2-1 TRBV14 - CASSQGWEASRYNEQFF TGTGCCAGCAGCCAAGGTTGGGAGGCTAGTAGGTACAATGAGCAGTTCTTC
- TRBJ2-7 TRBV7-3 TRBD2 CASSLFVGGNYEQYF TGTGCCAGCAGCTTATTTGTCGGGGGGAACTACGAGCAGTACTTC
- TRBJ2-7 TRBV4-3 TRBD2 CASSQGQRGGYEQYF TGCGCCAGCAGCCAAGGCCAGCGGGGGGGATACGAGCAGTACTTC
- TRBJ2-1 TRBV27 TRBD1 CASSLYRTGNYNEQFF TGTGCCAGCAGTCTCTATCGGACAGGGAACTACAATGAGCAGTTCTTC